These 29 T cell receptor beta chains were sequenced from one sample in a study of neurological immune-mediated disorders (dated by TCRdb to the late 2010s). The time point label on this specimen signifies: longitudinal time-point 3. Receptor amplification or capture employed 5' RACE. Data came from an Illumina HiSeq 2500. TCRdb itself trimmed the public reads at Q25 with fastp, ran MiXCR and retained productive beta chains. CDR3 protein sequences are deduplicated, and each keeps its most common genes and DNA. Here the sample has approximately 84,000 distinct CDR3 sequences; around 4% occur a single time. Of the sample, 5% to 6% falls within the top ten clones. The specimen sequenced was PBMCs. These receptors were obtained from a woman aged 60 to 75 with multiple sclerosis.

There are many counts of this clonotype. The rearrangement uses TRBV20-1 and TRBJ2-5; a possible D gene is TRBD1 (5 bases). Germline V lookup: CDR1 DFQATT, CDR2 SNEGSKA (reference sequence). The V gene lost 4 bases and the J gene lost 1 base, with 10 bases spanning the gap. This CDR3 contains 13 residues. CDR3 sequence reads: CSANPDIQETQYF. The CDR3 DNA is TGCAGTGCTAACCCGGACATCCAAGAGACCCAGTACTTC.

This clonotype was counted at least ten times. The CDR3 DNA sequence: TGTGCCAGCAGCTTAGTTGCGGGGGGGGGCTCCTACAATGAGCAGTTCTTC. This translates into CASSLVAGGGSYNEQFF. The genes are TRBV11-3 and TRBJ2-1, with 9 positions matching TRBD2. The J segment lost 0 bases and the V segment lost 1 base, leaving 4 bases of the junction unmatched. The CDR3 length is 17 residues. The germline V gene has CDR1 SGHNT and CDR2 YENEEA.

This clonotype was recorded at least ten times. J is TRBJ2-7 and V is TRBV7-9; 9 bases are a match to TRBD1. The junction had 2 bases not matched to a gene; V was cut back by 2 bases and J by 3 bases. Germline V gene data show CDR1 as SEHNR and CDR2 as FQNEAQ (reference sequence). This CDR3 region has 14 residues. CDR3 sequence (DNA): TGTGCCAGCAGCTTAAGACAGGGGGTCTACGAGCAGTACTTC. Protein: CASSLRQGVYEQYF.

The sample holds many counts of this clonotype. This chain links TRBV7-9 with TRBJ2-3; TRBD2 matches 9 bases. The length of the CDR3 is 15 residues. The junction had 1 base not matched to a gene; V was cut back by 2 bases and J by 1 base. The germline CDR1 and CDR2 sequences are SEHNR and FQNEAQ (reference sequence). This chain's CDR3 is CASSLRLAGTDTQYF. The CDR3 DNA sequence: TGTGCCAGCAGCTTACGACTAGCGGGCACAGATACGCAGTATTTT.

This clonotype has at least ten counts. CDR3 sequence reads: CAWSVRGRDRFRAFF. CDR3 nucleotides: TGTGCCTGGAGTGTACGCGGCAGGGACCGGTTTCGTGCTTTCTTT. The chain links TRBV30 to TRBJ1-1, with D maybe TRBD1 (5 bases). Deletions cut 0 bases from V and 11 bases from J, with 22 bases between. CDR3 length equals 15 residues. Looked up from germline, CDR1 is GTSNPN and CDR2 is SVGIG (reference sequence).

In its sample, this clonotype was seen a few times. The chain couples TRBV21-1 to TRBJ1-1. TRBV21-1 is marked as a pseudogene. The CDR3 loop spans 11 amino acids. The CDR3 sequence: CASSKVLRAFF. In DNA form, the CDR3 reads TGTGCCAGCAGCAAAGTACTCAGGGCTTTCTTT.

For this clonotype: Germline is not matched at one junction end, which may reflect a read error. The J gene is TRBJ2-7, the V gene TRBV7-2; D gene uncertain. The CDR3 runs to 15 residues. CDR1 is SGHTA, CDR2 FQGNSA, per germline. In nucleotides, the CDR3 is TGTGCCAGCAGCTTATACTCGGGTGGGATCTACGATCAGTACTTC. Translating gives CASSLYSGGIYDQYF.

The table lists this clonotype with many counts. The genes are TRBV5-1 and TRBJ1-1; TRBD1 matches at 8 bases. Germline loops: CDR1 SGHRS, CDR2 YFSETQ. This CDR3 comprises 16 residues. Germline trimming cut 4 bases from V and 0 bases from J; bases unmatched to any gene: 8. The CDR3 here is CASSHQGALMNTEAFF. The CDR3, as DNA: TGCGCCAGCAGCCATCAGGGGGCTTTAATGAACACTGAAGCTTTCTTT.

This clonotype was detected ten times or more. The chain combines TRBV6-2 or TRBV6-3 with TRBJ2-2; weak D call: TRBD2 (6 bases). Germline-derived CDR1 and CDR2 are MNHEY and SVGEGT. This CDR3 is built from 15 residues. Trimming pared 8 bases from V and 0 bases from J, leaving 13 bases between. The CDR3: CASGLGLPNTGELFF. The CDR3 DNA is TGTGCCAGCGGCTTGGGACTTCCGAACACCGGGGAGCTGTTTTTT.

This clonotype has a count of ten or more. The chain couples TRBV7-2 to TRBJ1-1, with D hard to call. V was pared by 5 bases and J by 1 base, with 14 bases between. Germline CDR1 is SGHTA and CDR2 is FQGNSA. The CDR3 has 15 amino acids. The CDR3 bases are TGTGCCAGCAGCGGAGGACTTCCCCCGAACACTGAAGCTTTCTTT. Protein sequence: CASSGGLPPNTEAFF.

This clonotype was observed many times. This chain connects TRBV5-1 to TRBJ2-2; no clear D. Trimming left V 3 bases short and J 5 bases short, with 8 bases between. CDR3 size: 13 residues. The V gene's germline CDR1 is SGHRS and CDR2 YFSETQ. For the CDR3, the DNA is TGCGCCAGCAGCTATGGCGTGACCGGGGAGCTGTTTTTT. This translates into CASSYGVTGELFF.

This clonotype appeared many times. The genes are TRBV6-2 or TRBV6-3 and TRBJ1-5; TRBD1 is a possible D gene (5 bases). With 4 bases removed from V and 6 bases from J, the gap between germline ends came to 16 bases. Looked up from germline, CDR1 is MNHEY and CDR2 is SVGEGT. The CDR3 length is 15 residues. The CDR3 DNA reads TGTGCCAGCAGTTCTCAGACAGTGTTTGGTCAGCCCCAGCATTTT. Its protein is CASSSQTVFGQPQHF.

This clonotype was recorded at least ten times. The chain employs TRBV7-9 and TRBJ1-4, with D unresolved. Germline V CDR1 and CDR2: SEHNR, FQNEAQ (reference sequence). Between the trimmed V and J ends, which lost 6 bases and 0 bases, there was a span of 11 bases. The CDR3 is made up of 15 amino acids. CDR3 in amino acids: CASRSARTTNEKLFF. Here the CDR3 DNA reads TGTGCCAGCAGAAGTGCCCGGACAACTAATGAAAAACTGTTTTTT.

This clonotype has at least ten counts. The gene calls are TRBV20-1 and TRBJ2-5; 8 bases agree with TRBD1. Germline V gene data show CDR1 as DFQATT and CDR2 as SNEGSKA (reference sequence). The V and J ends lost 6 bases and 3 bases, in that order; junction bases with no gene match: 12. The CDR3 sequence is 15 residues long. The CDR3 sequence is CSATNPGQEKETQYF. For the CDR3, the DNA is TGCAGTGCGACGAACCCGGGACAGGAAAAAGAGACCCAGTACTTC.

This clonotype appeared many times. This chain uses TRBV7-2 with TRBJ2-4; D is possibly TRBD1 (6 bases). CDR3 length: 13 residues. The V end was cut by 5 bases, the J end by 6 bases, with 11 bases between. The germline gives CDR1 SGHTA, CDR2 FQGNSA. Here the CDR3 DNA reads TGTGCCAGCAGCACGGGACACCTAAACATTCAGTACTTC. The encoded protein is CASSTGHLNIQYF.

This clonotype was observed many times. The chain combines TRBV18 with TRBJ1-1, with TRBD1 identical over 11 bases. Germline loops: CDR1 KGHSH, CDR2 LQKENI. V dropped 6 bases and J dropped 1; count of bases not matched to a gene: 4. The CDR3 has 15 amino acids. CDR3 sequence (DNA): TGTGCCAGCTCCCAAGGACAGGGGGCGAACACTGAAGCTTTCTTT. It is translated as CASSQGQGANTEAFF.

This clonotype was detected many times. This chain joins TRBV7-9 and TRBJ1-1; D not resolved. Per the germline V gene, CDR1 is SEHNR and CDR2 is FQNEAQ (reference sequence). V lost 1 base to trimming and J lost 1 base, with 4 bases between them. This CDR3 is built from 13 residues. This CDR3 reads CASSLEQNTEAFF. The CDR3 DNA sequence: TGTGCCAGCAGCTTAGAACAGAACACTGAAGCTTTCTTT. The full variable domain, its missing parts supplied by reference TRBV7-9 and TRBJ1-1, is DTGVSQNPRHKITKRGQNVTFRCDPISEHNRLYWYRQTLGQGPEFLTYFQNEAQLEKSRLLSDRFSAERPKGSFSTLEIQRTEQGDSAMYLCASSLEQNTEAFFGQGTRLTVV.

This clonotype has at least ten counts. The chain links TRBV5-1 to TRBJ2-5; TRBD2 matches 11 bases. J was trimmed by 1 base and V by 4 bases; bases with no gene match: 12. The CDR3 is made up of 18 amino acids. Germline values: CDR1 SGHRS, CDR2 YFSETQ. The CDR3 loop is CASSRGVTSGGPQETQYF. The CDR3 nucleotides are TGCGCCAGCAGCCGGGGGGTTACTAGCGGGGGCCCCCAAGAGACCCAGTACTTC.

The sample holds many counts of this clonotype. The rearrangement links TRBV20-1 to TRBJ2-5; 10 positions match TRBD2. CDR1 DFQATT and CDR2 SNEGSKA come from the germline V gene (reference sequence). The V segment lost 4 bases and the J segment 5 bases; nucleotides outside the gene matches: 10. The length of the CDR3 is 15 residues. CDR3 in amino acids: CSANPASGGSETQYF. The DNA for the CDR3 is TGCAGTGCTAACCCAGCTAGCGGGGGTTCGGAGACCCAGTACTTC.

This clonotype was recorded a few times. A much larger clonotype is one base distant, so this may be a read error. The chain has TRBV13 and TRBJ1-1; D gene unclear. V dropped 2 bases and J dropped 1 base, with 8 bases sitting between them. Germline CDR1 reads PRHDT; CDR2 reads FYEKMQ (reference sequence). CDR3 size: 14 residues. The CDR3 DNA follows: TGTGCCAGCAGCTTATCTTGTGGGAACACTGAAGCTTTCTTT. This translates into CASSLSCGNTEAFF.

This clonotype was counted ten times or more. The chain links TRBV29-1 to TRBJ2-1; D is ambiguous. CDR3 length: 14 amino acids. Trimming shortened V by 3 bases and J by 9 bases, and 18 bases separated the two germline ends. Germline loops: CDR1 SQVTM, CDR2 ANQGSEA. CDR3 loop: CSVEPTYGSSEQFF. CDR3 coding DNA: TGCAGCGTTGAGCCTACCTATGGTTCTTCTGAGCAGTTCTTC.

The chain joins TRBV5-1 to TRBJ1-1; 7 bases align to TRBD1. This CDR3 comprises 14 residues. Per germline, CDR1 SGHRS and CDR2 YFSETQ. With 0 bases clipped from V and 8 bases from J, the junction kept 7 bases outside the gene matches. CDR3 in amino acids: CASSLVVGTEEAFF. The CDR3 DNA sequence: TGCGCCAGCAGCTTGGTTGTAGGGACAGAGGAAGCTTTCTTT.

The sample holds many counts of this clonotype. The chain couples TRBV2 to TRBJ1-1; D call uncertain. From germline, CDR1 is SNHLY and CDR2 FYNNEI. Trimming pared 4 bases from V and 0 bases from J, leaving 12 bases between. CDR3 size: 15 residues. CDR3: CASSVSRLMNTEAFF. The DNA for the CDR3 is TGTGCCAGCAGTGTTAGCCGTCTCATGAACACTGAAGCTTTCTTT.

This clonotype has ten or more counts. This chain connects TRBV29-1 to TRBJ1-5; 7 nucleotides match TRBD1. This CDR3 region has 13 residues. The V gene's germline CDR1 is SQVTM and CDR2 ANQGSEA. V trimming: 6 bases; J trimming: 2 bases; junction bases outside the gene matches: 4. The CDR3 nucleotides read TGCAGCGTAGGAGACAGGGGCAATCAGCCCCAGCATTTT. Translating it yields CSVGDRGNQPQHF.

In this sample, this clonotype turned up many times. This rearrangement joins TRBV5-1 to TRBJ2-2, with D uncertain. This CDR3 contains 11 residues. Germline values: CDR1 SGHRS, CDR2 YFSETQ. V lost 6 bases, J lost 3 bases, and 3 bases lay in between. The CDR3 is CASTDTGELFF. The CDR3 coding sequence is TGCGCCAGCACCGACACCGGGGAGCTGTTTTTT.

There are many counts of this clonotype. J is TRBJ1-5 and V is TRBV20-1, with TRBD1 matching over 7 bases. CDR3 length equals 16 residues. The germline gives CDR1 DFQATT, CDR2 SNEGSKA (reference sequence). The V segment lost 4 bases and the J segment 2 bases; nucleotides outside the gene matches: 11. The CDR3 DNA is TGCAGTGCTACGGACAGGTCTTACCCGGGCAATCAGCCCCAGCATTTT. Its translation: CSATDRSYPGNQPQHF.

This clonotype was counted ten times or more. The chain uses TRBV6-6 and TRBJ2-7; D perhaps matches TRBD2 (6 bases). Germline CDR1 is MNHNY and CDR2 is SVGAGI (reference sequence). The V end was cut by 7 bases, the J end by 3 bases, with 16 bases between. The CDR3 has 14 residues. The CDR3 is CASTSQMGGYEQYF. The CDR3 coding sequence is TGTGCCAGCACCTCTCAAATGGGGGGCTACGAGCAGTACTTC.

This clonotype was picked up many times. The chain has TRBV7-2 and TRBJ2-7, with D maybe TRBD2 (6 bases). This CDR3 is 15 amino acids long. Per germline, CDR1 SGHTA and CDR2 FQGNSA. Trimming removed 5 bases from V and 2 bases from J, with 16 bases in between. CDR3 protein: CASSLGASVTYEQYF. DNA for the CDR3: TGTGCCAGCAGCCTAGGGGCTAGCGTGACCTACGAGCAGTACTTC.

There are many counts of this clonotype. Mismatch with germline at one junction end may stem from a read error. This chain joins TRBV5-1 and TRBJ2-1; D might be TRBD1 or TRBD2, each matching 5 bases. This CDR3 region has 13 residues. Germline-derived CDR1 and CDR2 are SGHRS and YFSETQ. CDR3 in DNA: TGCGCCAGCGGGGACCCGTCCTCCAATGAGCAGTTCTTC. The encoded protein is CASGDPSSNEQFF.